The 4 T cell receptor beta chains in this list originate from one sample, sequenced in a study of synovial regulatory T cells in juvenile arthritis. Using immunoSEQ multiplex PCR, the repertoire was profiled, and TCRdb retains in-frame clones only, with some absent. This sample's table has about 9,100 clones. The sequencing sample was made of Treg cells from blood. The sample's subset: remaining (HLA-DR-negative) circulating blood Treg cells. These receptors were taken from a donor under 30 with juvenile idiopathic arthritis.

This chain links TRBV5-4 with TRBJ1-4; TCRdb gives TRBD1 as the D gene, but with no DNA this cannot be confirmed. The CDR3 is made up of 17 amino acids. The DNA is unrecorded. Per germline, CDR1 SGHNT and CDR2 YYREEE (reference sequence). The CDR3 is CASSLESDRGANEKLFF.

V gene TRBV19 combines with J gene TRBJ1-1. Germline V CDR1 and CDR2: LNHDA, SQIVND (reference sequence). The CDR3 is made up of 15 amino acids. The DNA is not on file. The CDR3 loop is CASSGGIRIFPEAFF.

The chain carries TRBV19 and TRBJ2-3; the D call from TCRdb, TRBD2, cannot be confirmed without DNA. Per the germline V gene, CDR1 is LNHDA and CDR2 is SQIVND (reference sequence). The CDR3 has 16 residues. The DNA is not on file. The CDR3 sequence: CASSTSSGGAPDTQYF.

This sequence joins TRBV6-6 and TRBJ2-1; absent DNA, TCRdb's TRBD2 call cannot be checked. CDR3 size: 15 residues. No DNA was logged. CDR1 and CDR2 (germline): MNHNY, SVGAGI (reference sequence). The CDR3 here is CASSNPREGYNEQFF.